The T cell receptor beta chain described here comes from a study of CD8 T cells in ankylosing spondylitis. Broader study findings: There was a TCR beta motif, made of several highly homologous variants, that appeared characteristic of ankylosing spondylitis blood. Disease-linked clones reportedly concentrated significantly in matched ankylosing spondylitis synovial fluid. In reactive arthritis synovial fluid and blood, some motif variants had been reported before.

In regard to this clonotype: Its target is not known.

Deletions cut 5 bases from V and 0 bases from J, with 14 bases between. Germline CDR1 and CDR2: MDHEN and SYDVKM. The CDR3 has 16 residues. A quantitative 5'-RACE method, one with molecular barcodes, was used to make TCR beta libraries. Each CDR3 protein gets one entry after TCRdb re-called the 5' RACE reads with MiXCR. The table has roughly 440,000 distinct CDR3 sequences, over 15% seen once. Sequenced input: blood, either unsorted or a sorted T cell fraction (not recorded which). The chain has TRBV28 and TRBJ2-1; D gene ambiguous. This clonotype originated in a male donor with ankylosing spondylitis. Here the CDR3 DNA reads TGTGCCAGCAGTCCCAATTCTCCGAGCTCCTACAATGAGCAGTTCTTC. This translates into CASSPNSPSSYNEQFF.